These 28 T cell receptor beta chains were all obtained from the same sample, sequenced in a study of blood T cell repertoires in COVID-19. Data came from immunoSEQ multiplex PCR; TCRdb stores just in-frame clones and leaves some out. The data hold about 480,000 clones, with 85% to 90% observed a single time. The specimen sequenced was peripheral blood. The receptors originated from a woman aged 45 to 65 with COVID-19, enrolled during active disease.

The chain carries TRBV5-6 and TRBJ1-1, with no clear D. CDR3 length: 12 amino acids. Trimming shortened V by 0 bases and J by 5 bases, and 5 bases separated the two germline ends. Germline CDR1 and CDR2: SGHDT and YYEEEE. The CDR3 region has the DNA TGTGCCAGCAGCTTGGATCGGACTGAAGCTTTCTTT. As protein: CASSLDRTEAFF.

The chain combines TRBV30 with TRBJ2-7; D is undetermined. Trimming removed 1 base from V and 0 bases from J, with 7 bases in between. The CDR3 totals 13 residues. CDR1 and CDR2 from the germline V gene are GTSNPN and SVGIG (reference sequence). For the CDR3, the DNA is TGTGCCTGGAGTGGCGTCGGCTCCTACGAGCAGTACTTC. Protein product: CAWSGVGSYEQYF.

The V call is TRBV5-1, the J call TRBJ1-1, with D possibly TRBD1 on 5 matching bases. CDR3 length: 14 amino acids. V dropped 4 bases and J dropped 0 bases, with 10 bases sitting between them. Per the germline V gene, CDR1 is SGHRS and CDR2 is YFSETQ. This chain's CDR3 is CASSVGHMNTEAFF. The CDR3 bases are TGCGCCAGCAGCGTTGGACATATGAACACTGAAGCTTTCTTT.

The chain employs TRBV9 and TRBJ2-5; D remains ambiguous. Germline V lookup: CDR1 SGDLS, CDR2 YYNGEE. Trimming pared 4 bases from V and 3 bases from J, leaving 10 bases between. There are 13 residues in the CDR3. Written as DNA, the CDR3 is TGTGCCAGCAGCCACGGGTCGAAAGAGACCCAGTACTTC. Its translation: CASSHGSKETQYF.

This chain joins TRBV29-1 and TRBJ1-3; no clear D. V lost 6 bases, J lost 1 base, and 10 bases lay in between. Germline loops: CDR1 SQVTM, CDR2 ANQGSEA. This CDR3 is built from 13 residues. The CDR3 nucleotides are TGCAGCGTCGAGGGAGGGTCTGGAAACACCATATATTTT. Translation gives CSVEGGSGNTIYF. Drawing the rest from reference TRBV29-1 and TRBJ1-3, the complete variable domain is SAVISQKPSRDICQRGTSLTIQCQVDSQVTMMFWYRQQPGQSLTLIATANQGSEATYESGFVIDKFPISRPNLTFSTLTVSNMSPEDSSIYLCSVEGGSGNTIYFGEGSWLTVV.

The V and J genes are TRBV29-1 and TRBJ1-1; the D gene is possibly TRBD1 (6 bases). CDR1 and CDR2 (germline): SQVTM, ANQGSEA. The CDR3 runs to 11 residues. The V end lost 6 bases, the J end lost 11 bases, and 16 bases lay between the germline ends. The CDR3 bases are TGCAGCGTGGAAACAGGGTCTTTGGCTTTCTTT. It is translated as CSVETGSLAFF.

The chain carries TRBV28 and TRBJ2-5, with 7 nucleotides matching TRBD1. CDR3 length equals 16 residues. CDR1 is MDHEN and CDR2 is SYDVKM in the germline V gene. The V gene end was trimmed by 6 bases and the J gene end by 1 base; junction bases not matched to a gene: 11. This chain's CDR3 is CASSRVMGQLQETQYF. The DNA of the CDR3 is TGTGCCAGCAGCCGAGTCATGGGACAGCTCCAAGAGACCCAGTACTTC.

The chain recombines TRBV6-6 with TRBJ1-1; TRBD1 matches at 9 bases. J lost 4 bases, V lost 7 bases, and 4 bases had no gene match. The germline V gene encodes CDR1 MNHNY and CDR2 SVGAGI (reference sequence). CDR3 length: 13 residues. Written as DNA, the CDR3 is TGTGCCAGCACCGCGACAGGGGGCACTGAAGCTTTCTTT. It translates to CASTATGGTEAFF.

This rearrangement joins TRBV12-3 or TRBV12-4 to TRBJ1-3; weak D call: TRBD1 (5 bases). Trimming took off 5 bases at V and 9 bases at J, with 14 bases between the two ends. The length of the CDR3 is 13 residues. The CDR3 sequence is CASSLRAGGTIYF. CDR3 nucleotides: TGTGCCAGCAGTCTCCGGGCCGGGGGCACCATATATTTT.

The chain carries TRBV29-1 and TRBJ1-1; D is perhaps TRBD1 (5 bases). V was shortened by 4 bases and J by 4 bases, with 13 bases between the two germline ends. The length of the CDR3 is 13 residues. CDR1 is SQVTM and CDR2 is ANQGSEA in the germline V gene. The CDR3 reads CSVVGAGGTEAFF. As DNA, the CDR3 is TGCAGCGTTGTAGGGGCCGGGGGCACTGAAGCTTTCTTT.

This sequence joins TRBV27 and TRBJ2-1; TRBD2 matches at 12 bases. CDR1 MNHEY and CDR2 SMNVEV come from the germline V gene (reference sequence). The junction had 17 bases not matched to a gene; V was cut back by 5 bases and J by 6 bases. This CDR3 comprises 19 residues. The CDR3 bases are TGTGCCAGCAGTCTATTACTAGCGGGGGGAAGACCCCTAGGCAATGAGCAGTTCTTC. Translated, it gives CASSLLLAGGRPLGNEQFF.

This clone was counted once. The genes are TRBV10-3 and TRBJ1-2; D perhaps matches TRBD1 (6 bases). CDR1 is ENHRY, CDR2 SYGVKD, per germline. The CDR3 has 13 amino acids. Trimming pared 8 bases from V and 5 bases from J, leaving 15 bases between. As DNA, the CDR3 is TGTGCCATCCGGGACACTTCTTCGTATGGCTACACCTTC. As protein: CAIRDTSSYGYTF.

The chain carries TRBV7-2 and TRBJ1-2; D gene ambiguous. V lost 1 base and J 2 bases, leaving 11 bases between the germline ends. This CDR3 has 15 residues. CDR1 and CDR2 (germline): SGHTA, FQGNSA. In DNA form, the CDR3 reads TGTGCCAGCAGCTTAGTAGCCGGCAGCAACTATGGCTACACCTTC. Translating gives CASSLVAGSNYGYTF.

The chain joins TRBV2 to TRBJ1-2; tentatively, D is TRBD1 (6 bases). Germline V gene data show CDR1 as SNHLY and CDR2 as FYNNEI. The CDR3 covers 12 residues. Trimming took 8 bases from V and 4 from J, leaving 11 bases between them. The DNA for the CDR3 is TGTGCCAGCTACGGGACAACCTATGGCTACACCTTC. Translating gives CASYGTTYGYTF.

The V and J genes are TRBV6-1 and TRBJ1-3, with no clear D. Germline V gene data show CDR1 as MNHNS and CDR2 as SASEGT. V lost 0 bases and J 4 bases, leaving 4 bases between the germline ends. The CDR3 is 13 residues long. The DNA for the CDR3 is TGTGCCAGCAGTGAAGCAGCAGGAAACACCATATATTTT. Encoded protein: CASSEAAGNTIYF.

The CDR3 reads CASSRAGGNEQFF. The CDR3 DNA is TGTGCCAGCAGCCGGGCTGGGGGGAATGAGCAGTTCTTC. The rearrangement joins TRBV11-2 to TRBJ2-1; D possibly corresponds to TRBD2 (6 bases). With 5 bases removed from V and 7 bases from J, the gap between germline ends came to 12 bases. This CDR3 is built from 13 residues. Per germline, CDR1 SGHAT and CDR2 FQNNGV.

In its sample, this clone was seen once. The CDR3 protein is CASSFNGRGTGELFF. In nucleotides, the CDR3 is TGTGCCAGCAGTTTTAACGGACGGGGGACCGGGGAGCTGTTTTTT. The chain combines TRBV27 with TRBJ2-2; D might be TRBD2 (6 bases). The CDR3 length is 15 residues. Germline V lookup: CDR1 MNHEY, CDR2 SMNVEV (reference sequence). Trimming shortened V by 3 bases and J by 5 bases, and 13 bases separated the two germline ends.

The table lists this clone with a few counts. This same CDR3 is encoded by further DNA sequences in the sample. The rearrangement joins TRBV9 to TRBJ1-5; perhaps TRBD1 as D (6 bases). V gave up 2 bases and J gave up 6 bases, with 9 bases separating them. Germline V gene sequence: CDR1 SGDLS, CDR2 YYNGEE. The CDR3 sequence is 13 residues long. The CDR3 is CASSVQGGQPQHF. CDR3 in DNA: TGTGCCAGCAGCGTCCAAGGGGGTCAGCCCCAGCATTTT.

J is TRBJ2-2 and V is TRBV7-3, with a weak D call TRBD1 (6 bases). The CDR3 runs 14 residues. Per the germline V gene, CDR1 is SGHTA and CDR2 is FQGTGA. Deletions cut 1 base from V and 9 bases from J, with 12 bases between. The DNA of the CDR3 is TGTGCCAGCAGCTTAATTTTGGGGGACAGGGAGCTGTTTTTT. It codes for CASSLILGDRELFF.

CDR3 in DNA: TGTGCCAGCAGCCTTGACAGGGAACTCGGTGAGCAGTTCTTC. It yields the protein CASSLDRELGEQFF. The chain carries TRBV3-1 (or the pseudogene TRBV3-2) and TRBJ2-1, with 7 bases aligning to TRBD1. Trimming cost V 4 bases and J 9 bases; bases outside gene matches: 9. Germline loops: CDR1 LGHDT, CDR2 YNNKEL (reference sequence). The CDR3 loop spans 14 amino acids.

This chain joins TRBV20-1 and TRBJ1-5; unclear D gene. V dropped 3 bases and J dropped 4 bases, with 22 bases sitting between them. The CDR3 spans 17 residues. Germline V gene lookup returns CDR1 DFQATT and CDR2 SNEGSKA (reference sequence). The DNA of the CDR3 is TGCAGTGCTAGTGGGCGGGCAGGTAAAGAGAGAAATCAGCCCCAGCATTTT. Amino acid sequence: CSASGRAGKERNQPQHF.

V is TRBV2 and J is TRBJ2-3; D unresolved. V was shortened by 1 base and J by 6 bases, with 14 bases between the two germline ends. CDR3 size: 15 residues. CDR1 and CDR2 from the germline V gene are SNHLY and FYNNEI. The CDR3, as DNA: TGTGCCAGCAGTGAAGACATATTGACGGAGGATACGCAGTATTTT. Its translation is CASSEDILTEDTQYF.

This rearrangement joins TRBV6-5 to TRBJ2-2; TRBD2 matches at 7 bases. Germline CDR1 reads MNHEY; CDR2 reads SVGAGI. CDR3 length equals 14 residues. With 2 bases clipped from V and 7 bases from J, the junction kept 4 bases outside the gene matches. This CDR3 is CASSYVRGVGELFF. DNA for the CDR3: TGTGCCAGCAGTTACGTCCGGGGGGTCGGGGAGCTGTTTTTT.

As to this clone: Within the sample, other DNA sequences also encode this same CDR3. The gene calls are TRBV7-8 and TRBJ1-1; D not certain. The ends were cut back, 5 bases at V and 5 bases at J, with 12 bases in the middle. Germline CDR1 is SGHVS and CDR2 is FQNEAQ. This CDR3 region has 13 residues. The DNA of the CDR3 is TGTGCCAGCAGCCCGGGTGGTGGGACTGAAGCTTTCTTT. Protein product: CASSPGGGTEAFF.

This chain uses TRBV9 with TRBJ1-1, with D hard to call. There are 14 residues in the CDR3. V lost 1 base and J lost 0, with 7 bases in between. Germline V gene lookup returns CDR1 SGDLS and CDR2 YYNGEE. CDR3 sequence (DNA): TGTGCCAGCAGCGTAAATCCCATGAACACTGAAGCTTTCTTT. Translating it yields CASSVNPMNTEAFF.

This clone was counted a single time. This sequence joins TRBV11-2 and TRBJ2-6; 7 bases map to TRBD1. J gave up 2 bases and V 4 bases, and 5 bases lay outside the gene matches. Germline V CDR1 and CDR2: SGHAT, FQNNGV. The CDR3 length is 16 residues. The CDR3 DNA reads as TGTGCCAGCAGCTCTATTGACAGGGCTGGGGCCAACGTCCTGACTTTC. This translates into CASSSIDRAGANVLTF.

This rearrangement joins TRBV4-1 to TRBJ1-2, with D unresolved. CDR1 and CDR2 from the germline V gene are MGHRA and YSYEKL. The V and J ends lost 0 bases and 5 bases respectively, with 10 bases between them. This CDR3 contains 14 residues. CDR3 sequence: CASSQDRGSYGYTF. CDR3 coding DNA: TGCGCCAGCAGCCAAGATCGAGGATCTTATGGCTACACCTTC.

This chain uses TRBV5-1 with TRBJ2-3; 11 bases map to TRBD2. V lost 4 bases and J lost 4; bases outside the gene matches: 2. The CDR3 is 14 residues long. Germline V gene sequence: CDR1 SGHRS, CDR2 YFSETQ. In DNA form, the CDR3 reads TGCGCCAGCAGCCCGGGACTAGCGGCAGATACGCAGTATTTT. Translated: CASSPGLAADTQYF.